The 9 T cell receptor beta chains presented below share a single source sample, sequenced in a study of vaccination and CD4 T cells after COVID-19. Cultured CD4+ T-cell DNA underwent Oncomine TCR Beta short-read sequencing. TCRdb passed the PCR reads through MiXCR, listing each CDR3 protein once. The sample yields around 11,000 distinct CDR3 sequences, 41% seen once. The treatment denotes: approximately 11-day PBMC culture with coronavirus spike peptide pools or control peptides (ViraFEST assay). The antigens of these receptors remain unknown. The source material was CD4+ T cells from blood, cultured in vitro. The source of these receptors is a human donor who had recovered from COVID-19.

This CDR3 is CASSEQRGDTQYF. CDR3 in DNA: TGTGCCAGCAGTGAACAACGGGGAGATACGCAGTATTTT. V is TRBV6-1 and J is TRBJ2-3; D may be TRBD2 (5 bases). Germline-derived CDR1 and CDR2 are MNHNS and SASEGT. The V gene lost 2 bases and the J gene lost 5 bases, with 8 bases spanning the gap. CDR3 length: 13 residues.

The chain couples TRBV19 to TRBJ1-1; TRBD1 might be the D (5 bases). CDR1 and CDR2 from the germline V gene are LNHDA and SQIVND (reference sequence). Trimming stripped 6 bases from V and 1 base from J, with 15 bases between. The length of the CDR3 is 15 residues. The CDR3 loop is CASSSDPRGNTEAFF. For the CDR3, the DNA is TGTGCCAGTAGCTCCGACCCGAGGGGGAACACTGAAGCTTTCTTT.

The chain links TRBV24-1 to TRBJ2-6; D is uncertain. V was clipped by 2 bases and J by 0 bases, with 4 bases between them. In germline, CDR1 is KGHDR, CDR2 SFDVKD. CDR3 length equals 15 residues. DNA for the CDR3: TGTGCCACCAGTGATTGGGGCTCTGGGGCCAACGTCCTGACTTTC. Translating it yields CATSDWGSGANVLTF.

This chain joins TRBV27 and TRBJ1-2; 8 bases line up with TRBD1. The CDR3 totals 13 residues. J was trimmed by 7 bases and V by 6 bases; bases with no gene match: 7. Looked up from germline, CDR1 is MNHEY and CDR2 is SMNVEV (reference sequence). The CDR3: CASRTTGGGGYTF. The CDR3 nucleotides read TGTGCCAGCAGGACAACAGGGGGTGGTGGCTACACCTTC.

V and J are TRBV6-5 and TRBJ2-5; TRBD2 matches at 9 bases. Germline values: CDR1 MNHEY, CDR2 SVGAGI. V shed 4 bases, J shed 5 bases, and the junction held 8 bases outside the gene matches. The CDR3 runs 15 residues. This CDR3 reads CASSSPAGGLETQYF. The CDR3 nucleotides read TGTGCCAGCAGTTCCCCGGCGGGGGGGTTGGAGACCCAGTACTTC.

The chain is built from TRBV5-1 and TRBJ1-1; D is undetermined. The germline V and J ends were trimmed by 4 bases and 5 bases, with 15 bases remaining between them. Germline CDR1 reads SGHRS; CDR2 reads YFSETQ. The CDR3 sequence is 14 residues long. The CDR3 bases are TGCGCCAGCAGCCCAGTACTCGGAGGGACTGAAGCTTTCTTT. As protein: CASSPVLGGTEAFF.

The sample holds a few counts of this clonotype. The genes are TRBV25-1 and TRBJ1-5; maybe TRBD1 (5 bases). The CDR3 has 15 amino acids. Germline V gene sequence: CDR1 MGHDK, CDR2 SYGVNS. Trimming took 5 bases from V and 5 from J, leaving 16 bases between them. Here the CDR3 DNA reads TGTGCCAGCAGTCCTGAGGGTGAGGGGCATCAGCCCCAGCATTTT. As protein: CASSPEGEGHQPQHF.

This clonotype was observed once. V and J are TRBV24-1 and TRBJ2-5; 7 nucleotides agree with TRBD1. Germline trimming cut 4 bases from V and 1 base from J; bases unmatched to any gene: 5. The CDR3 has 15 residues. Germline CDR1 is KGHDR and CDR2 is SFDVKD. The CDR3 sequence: CATSDPRQGQETQYF. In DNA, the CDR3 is TGTGCCACCAGTGACCCCAGACAGGGCCAAGAGACCCAGTACTTC.

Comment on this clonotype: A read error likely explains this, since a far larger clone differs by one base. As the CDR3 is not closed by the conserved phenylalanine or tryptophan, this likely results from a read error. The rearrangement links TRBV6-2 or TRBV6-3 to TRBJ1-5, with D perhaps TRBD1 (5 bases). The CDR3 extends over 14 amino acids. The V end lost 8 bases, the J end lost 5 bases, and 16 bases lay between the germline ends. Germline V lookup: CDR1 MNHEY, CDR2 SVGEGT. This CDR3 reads CASGARIGDQPQHL. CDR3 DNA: TGTGCCAGCGGGGCGAGAATAGGCGATCAGCCCCAGCATCTT.